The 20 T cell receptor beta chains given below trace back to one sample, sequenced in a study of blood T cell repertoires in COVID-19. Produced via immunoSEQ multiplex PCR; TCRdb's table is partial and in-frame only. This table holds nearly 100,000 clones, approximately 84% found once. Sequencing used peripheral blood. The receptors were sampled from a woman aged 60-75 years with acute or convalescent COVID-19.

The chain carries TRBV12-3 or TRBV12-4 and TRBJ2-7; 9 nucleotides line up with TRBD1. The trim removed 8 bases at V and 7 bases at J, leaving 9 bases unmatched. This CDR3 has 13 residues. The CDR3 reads CASGGTGFWEQYF. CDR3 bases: TGTGCCAGCGGAGGGACAGGGTTCTGGGAGCAGTACTTC.

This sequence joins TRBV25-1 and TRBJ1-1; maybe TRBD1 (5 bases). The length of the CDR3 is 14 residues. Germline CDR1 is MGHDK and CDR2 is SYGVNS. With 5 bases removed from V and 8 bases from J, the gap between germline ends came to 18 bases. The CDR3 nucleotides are TGTGCCAGCAGTCCCGCCCCGTGGGGCCGGGAAGCTTTCTTT. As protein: CASSPAPWGREAFF.

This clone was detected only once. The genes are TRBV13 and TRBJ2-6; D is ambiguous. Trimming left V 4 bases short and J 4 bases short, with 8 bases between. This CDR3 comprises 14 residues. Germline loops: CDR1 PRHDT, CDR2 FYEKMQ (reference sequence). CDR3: CASSSLLGANVLTF. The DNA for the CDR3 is TGTGCCAGCAGCTCCCTACTCGGGGCCAACGTCCTGACTTTC.

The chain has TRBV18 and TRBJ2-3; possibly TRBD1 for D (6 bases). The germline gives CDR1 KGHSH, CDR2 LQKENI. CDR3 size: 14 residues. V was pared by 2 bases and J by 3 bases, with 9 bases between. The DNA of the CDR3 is TGTGCCAGCTCACCAAAAGGGGGAACAGATACGCAGTATTTT. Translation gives CASSPKGGTDTQYF.

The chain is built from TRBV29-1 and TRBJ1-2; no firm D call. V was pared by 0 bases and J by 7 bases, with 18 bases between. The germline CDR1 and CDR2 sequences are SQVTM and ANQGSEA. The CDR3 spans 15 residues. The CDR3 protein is CSVEDRGKSSPGYTF. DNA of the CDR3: TGCAGCGTTGAAGATAGAGGGAAGAGCTCCCCTGGCTACACCTTC.

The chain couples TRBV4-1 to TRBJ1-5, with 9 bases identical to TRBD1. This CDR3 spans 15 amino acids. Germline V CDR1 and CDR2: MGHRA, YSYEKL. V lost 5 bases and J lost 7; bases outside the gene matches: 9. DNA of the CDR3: TGCGCCAGCAGCATGGACAGGGGAGGGGGCCAGCCCCAGCATTTT. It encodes CASSMDRGGGQPQHF.

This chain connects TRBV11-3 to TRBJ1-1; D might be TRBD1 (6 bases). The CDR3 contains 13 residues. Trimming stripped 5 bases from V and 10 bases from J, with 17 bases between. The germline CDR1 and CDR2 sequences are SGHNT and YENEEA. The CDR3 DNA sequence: TGTGCCAGCAGCCTAGGGGGGGTAGAAGGAGCTTTCTTT. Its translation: CASSLGGVEGAFF. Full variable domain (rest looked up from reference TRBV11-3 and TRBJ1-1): EAGVVQSPRYKIIEKKQPVAFWCNPISGHNTLYWYLQNLGQGPELLIRYENEEAVDDSQLPKDRFSAERLKGVDSTLKIQPAELGDSAVYLCASSLGGVEGAFFGQGTRLTVV.

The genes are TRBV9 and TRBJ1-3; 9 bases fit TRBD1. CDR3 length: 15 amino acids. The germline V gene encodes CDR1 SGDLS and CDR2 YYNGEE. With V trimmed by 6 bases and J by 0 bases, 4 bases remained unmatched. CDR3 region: CASTGTGISGNTIYF. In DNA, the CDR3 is TGTGCCAGCACTGGGACAGGGATCTCTGGAAACACCATATATTTT. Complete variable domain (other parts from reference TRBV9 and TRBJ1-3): DSGVTQTPKHLITATGQRVTLRCSPRSGDLSVYWYQQSLDQGLQFLIQYYNGEERAKGNILERFSAQQFPDLHSELNLSSLELGDSALYFCASTGTGISGNTIYFGEGSWLTVV.

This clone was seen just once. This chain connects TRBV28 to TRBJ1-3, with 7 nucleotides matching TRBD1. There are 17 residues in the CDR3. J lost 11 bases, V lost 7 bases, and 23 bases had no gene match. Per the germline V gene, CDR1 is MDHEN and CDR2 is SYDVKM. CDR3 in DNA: TGTGCCAGCACTGAGTACCCTGACAGGGTGGATTTGTCGGCCATATATTTT. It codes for CASTEYPDRVDLSAIYF.

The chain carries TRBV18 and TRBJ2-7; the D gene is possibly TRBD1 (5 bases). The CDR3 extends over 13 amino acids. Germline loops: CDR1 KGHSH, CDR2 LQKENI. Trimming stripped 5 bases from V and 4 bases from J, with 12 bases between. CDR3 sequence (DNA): TGTGCCAGCTCAGAACCTGGGGCGTACGAGCAGTACTTC. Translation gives CASSEPGAYEQYF.

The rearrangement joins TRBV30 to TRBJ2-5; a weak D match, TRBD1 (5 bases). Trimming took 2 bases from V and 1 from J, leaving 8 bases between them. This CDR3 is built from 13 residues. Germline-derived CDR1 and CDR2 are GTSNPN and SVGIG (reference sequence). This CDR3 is CAWSRGFQETQYF. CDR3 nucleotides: TGTGCCTGGAGTAGGGGATTCCAAGAGACCCAGTACTTC.

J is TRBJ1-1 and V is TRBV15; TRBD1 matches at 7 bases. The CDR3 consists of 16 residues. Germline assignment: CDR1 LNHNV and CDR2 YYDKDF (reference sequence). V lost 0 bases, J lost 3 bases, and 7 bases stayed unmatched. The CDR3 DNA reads TGTGCCACCAGCAGAGACACAGGGGATTCGTACACTGAAGCTTTCTTT. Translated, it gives CATSRDTGDSYTEAFF. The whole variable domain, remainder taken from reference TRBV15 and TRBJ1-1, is DAMVIQNPRYQVTQFGKPVTLSCSQTLNHNVMYWYQQKSSQAPKLLFHYYDKDFNNEADTPDNFQSRRPNTSFCFLDIRSPGLGDTAMYLCATSRDTGDSYTEAFFGQGTRLTVV.

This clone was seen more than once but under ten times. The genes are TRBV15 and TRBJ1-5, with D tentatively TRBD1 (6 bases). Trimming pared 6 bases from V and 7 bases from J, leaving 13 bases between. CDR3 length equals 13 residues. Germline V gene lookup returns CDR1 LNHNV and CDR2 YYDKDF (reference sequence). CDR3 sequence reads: CATRRLGQQPQHF. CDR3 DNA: TGTGCCACCAGACGCTTGGGACAACAGCCCCAGCATTTT. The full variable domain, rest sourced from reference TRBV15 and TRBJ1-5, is DAMVIQNPRYQVTQFGKPVTLSCSQTLNHNVMYWYQQKSSQAPKLLFHYYDKDFNNEADTPDNFQSRRPNTSFCFLDIRSPGLGDTAMYLCATRRLGQQPQHFGDGTRLSIL.

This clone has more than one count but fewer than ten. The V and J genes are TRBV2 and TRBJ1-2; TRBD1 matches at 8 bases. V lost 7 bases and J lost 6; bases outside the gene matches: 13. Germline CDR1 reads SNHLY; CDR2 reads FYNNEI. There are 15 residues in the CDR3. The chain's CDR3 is CASKSMRQGIDGYTF. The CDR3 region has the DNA TGTGCCAGCAAAAGTATGAGACAGGGGATCGATGGCTACACCTTC.

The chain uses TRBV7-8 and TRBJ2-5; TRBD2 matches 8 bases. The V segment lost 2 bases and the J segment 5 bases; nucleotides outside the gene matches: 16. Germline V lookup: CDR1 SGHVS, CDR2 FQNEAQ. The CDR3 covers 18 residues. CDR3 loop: CASSLLETGTRGRETQYF. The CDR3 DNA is TGTGCCAGCAGCTTACTGGAAACCGGGACTAGAGGAAGGGAGACCCAGTACTTC. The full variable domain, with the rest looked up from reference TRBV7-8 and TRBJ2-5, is GAGVSQSPRYKVAKRGQDVALRCDPISGHVSLFWYQQALGQGPEFLTYFQNEAQLDKSGLPSDRFFAERPEGSVSTLKIQRTQQEDSAVYLCASSLLETGTRGRETQYFGPGTRLLVL.

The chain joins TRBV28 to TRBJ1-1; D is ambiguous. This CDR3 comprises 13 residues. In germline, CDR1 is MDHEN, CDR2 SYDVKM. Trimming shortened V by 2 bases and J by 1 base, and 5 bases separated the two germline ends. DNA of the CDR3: TGTGCCAGCAGTTTAACACAGAACACTGAAGCTTTCTTT. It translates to CASSLTQNTEAFF.

Here the CDR3 DNA reads TGTGCCACCAGCAGGAGGGAGGGGAAGAAGCCCCAGCATTTT. Amino acids: CATSRREGKKPQHF. The chain joins TRBV15 to TRBJ1-5; D may be TRBD1 (5 bases). The CDR3 is 14 amino acids. CDR1 is LNHNV, CDR2 YYDKDF, per germline (reference sequence). Trimming pared 3 bases from V and 8 bases from J, leaving 14 bases between. The entire variable domain, with the rest obtained from reference TRBV15 and TRBJ1-5, is as follows: DAMVIQNPRYQVTQFGKPVTLSCSQTLNHNVMYWYQQKSSQAPKLLFHYYDKDFNNEADTPDNFQSRRPNTSFCFLDIRSPGLGDTAMYLCATSRREGKKPQHFGDGTRLSIL.

CDR3 nucleotide sequence: TGCAGTGCTAGTATAGGGGTGGGGGAAGCTTTCTTT. This translates into CSASIGVGEAFF. The chain recombines TRBV20-1 with TRBJ1-1, with a tentative D call TRBD1 (5 bases). This CDR3 is built from 12 residues. The V and J ends lost 3 bases and 8 bases respectively, with 13 bases between them. CDR1 and CDR2 from the germline V gene are DFQATT and SNEGSKA (reference sequence).

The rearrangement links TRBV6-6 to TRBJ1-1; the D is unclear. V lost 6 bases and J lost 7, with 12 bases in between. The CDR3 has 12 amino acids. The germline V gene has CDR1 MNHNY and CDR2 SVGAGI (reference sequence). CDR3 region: CASSPMRVEAFF. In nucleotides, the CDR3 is TGTGCCAGCAGCCCAATGAGGGTTGAAGCTTTCTTT.

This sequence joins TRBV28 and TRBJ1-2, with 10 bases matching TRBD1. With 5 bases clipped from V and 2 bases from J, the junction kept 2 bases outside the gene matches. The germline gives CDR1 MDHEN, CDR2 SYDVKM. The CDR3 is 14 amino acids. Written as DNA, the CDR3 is TGTGCCAGCAGTGCGACAGGGGGCAACTATGGCTACACCTTC. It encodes CASSATGGNYGYTF.